These 25 T cell receptor beta chains were all obtained from the same sample, sequenced in a study of CD8 T cells in Susac syndrome. About 0.45 to 1 ug RNA was reverse transcribed with random hexamers. TCRdb fed the immunoSEQ multiplex PCR reads into MiXCR, producing one record per CDR3 protein. In the table there are hundreds of thousands of distinct CDR3 sequences, 70% to 90% of which are singletons. Material for sequencing was CD8+ T cells from PBMCs. The source of these receptors is a human donor with multiple sclerosis.

This clonotype was recorded once. V usage is TRBV7-9 and J usage is TRBJ2-3; D possibly corresponds to TRBD2 (5 bases). The CDR3 is 15 residues long. The V gene's germline CDR1 is SEHNR and CDR2 FQNEAQ (reference sequence). With 2 bases removed from V and 1 base from J, the gap between germline ends came to 10 bases. The CDR3 reads CASSLPGSGTDTQYF. CDR3 bases: TGTGCCAGCAGCTTACCGGGGAGCGGCACAGATACGCAGTATTTT.

This chain links TRBV27 with TRBJ2-5; 9 bases fit TRBD2. The CDR3 runs 16 residues. The V segment lost 2 bases and the J segment 5 bases; nucleotides outside the gene matches: 9. Per the germline V gene, CDR1 is MNHEY and CDR2 is SMNVEV (reference sequence). This CDR3 reads CASSLNGGRARETQYF. The CDR3, as DNA: TGTGCCAGCAGTTTAAACGGCGGGAGGGCCAGGGAGACCCAGTACTTC.

This clonotype was seen a handful of times. The chain joins TRBV2 to TRBJ1-2, with TRBD1 as a possible D gene (5 bases). V was cut by 8 bases and J by 4 bases, with 17 bases left in between. This CDR3 spans 14 amino acids. Germline CDR1 SNHLY, CDR2 FYNNEI. CDR3 in DNA: TGTGCCAGCCCCTTGAACCAGGGAACCTATGGCTACACCTTC. Translated: CASPLNQGTYGYTF.

The V and J genes are TRBV20-1 and TRBJ2-7; weak D call: TRBD2 (6 bases). The CDR3 has 15 residues. Germline assignment: CDR1 DFQATT and CDR2 SNEGSKA (reference sequence). The ends were cut back, 0 bases at V and 3 bases at J, with 15 bases in the middle. The CDR3, as DNA: TGCAGTGCTAGAGATCGGGAGTGGCCTCACTACGAGCAGTACTTC. Residues: CSARDREWPHYEQYF.

This chain connects TRBV4-1 to TRBJ1-1; possible D gene TRBD1, 5 bases. With 3 bases removed from V and 6 bases from J, the gap between germline ends came to 14 bases. The germline CDR1 and CDR2 sequences are MGHRA and YSYEKL. The CDR3 runs to 14 residues. CDR3 sequence: CASSQRGAGAEAFF. CDR3 coding DNA: TGCGCCAGCAGCCAGCGAGGGGCGGGAGCTGAAGCTTTCTTT.

The chain couples TRBV7-2 to TRBJ2-7, with D uncertain. CDR3 length equals 14 residues. Germline values: CDR1 SGHTA, CDR2 FQGNSA. Trimming took 1 base from V and 3 from J, leaving 10 bases between them. CDR3 sequence reads: CASSLVARVYEQYF. DNA for the CDR3: TGTGCCAGCAGCTTAGTTGCTAGAGTCTACGAGCAGTACTTC.

The sample holds one count of this clonotype. The chain uses TRBV3-1 and TRBJ2-2; 7 nucleotides agree with TRBD2. Germline trimming cut 0 bases from V and 3 bases from J; bases unmatched to any gene: 7. The CDR3 totals 17 residues. In germline, CDR1 is LGHDT, CDR2 YNNKEL (reference sequence). In DNA form, the CDR3 reads TGTGCCAGCAGCCAAGAGTGGGGTCTAGCGGACACCGGGGAGCTGTTTTTT. It codes for CASSQEWGLADTGELFF.

The sample holds one count of this clonotype. This chain uses TRBV7-9 with TRBJ2-7; D call uncertain. The CDR3 has 16 amino acids. Germline assignment: CDR1 SEHNR and CDR2 FQNEAQ (reference sequence). Trimming took 1 base from V and 1 from J, leaving 14 bases between them. The CDR3: CASSLDSQGRSYEQYF. The CDR3 region has the DNA TGTGCCAGCAGCTTAGATTCACAAGGGCGTTCCTACGAGCAGTACTTC.

This clonotype was observed a single time. The missing conserved phenylalanine or tryptophan at the end of this CDR3 makes a read error likely. The rearrangement uses TRBV5-1 and TRBJ2-7, with D possibly being TRBD1 (5 bases). The V and J ends lost 0 bases and 4 bases respectively, with 14 bases between them. The CDR3 extends over 15 amino acids. Germline-derived CDR1 and CDR2 are SGHRS and YFSETQ. The CDR3 DNA is TGCGCCAGCAGCTTGGAGGGGTCGACAGTATACGAGCAGTACCTC. Translation gives CASSLEGSTVYEQYL.

The chain recombines TRBV4-1 with TRBJ1-3, with a weak D call TRBD1 (6 bases). Germline V CDR1 and CDR2: MGHRA, YSYEKL. V was pared by 0 bases and J by 6 bases, with 15 bases between. The CDR3 sequence is 16 residues long. The DNA of the CDR3 is TGCGCCAGCAGCCAAGAGTACGATTTGGGACAAAACACCATATATTTT. Translating it yields CASSQEYDLGQNTIYF.

This chain links TRBV10-1 with TRBJ2-3, with TRBD2 matching 8 bases. V shed 10 bases, J shed 0 bases, and the junction held 15 bases outside the gene matches. Germline V CDR1 and CDR2: WNHNN, SYGVQD (reference sequence). The CDR3 extends over 17 amino acids. The DNA for the CDR3 is TGCGCCACCACGACTCTCGGCGGGAGGACCAGCACAGATACGCAGTATTTT. Protein product: CATTTLGGRTSTDTQYF.

The chain joins TRBV9 to TRBJ2-7, with TRBD2 matching over 8 bases. Germline CDR1 is SGDLS and CDR2 is YYNGEE. V lost 4 bases, J lost 3 bases, and 12 bases stayed unmatched. The CDR3 has 16 amino acids. The CDR3 DNA reads as TGTGCCAGCAGCTCCCGGCCGGGACTAGGTTTCTACGAGCAGTACTTC. It is translated as CASSSRPGLGFYEQYF.

The chain combines TRBV23-1 with TRBJ2-5; no clear D gene. TRBV23-1 has ORF status, its function being uncertain. The CDR3 consists of 15 residues. V lost 0 bases to trimming and J lost 2 bases, with 10 bases between them. DNA for the CDR3: TGCGCCAGCAGTCAATCCCTCGGGCCGCAAGAGACCCAGTACTTC. Translation: CASSQSLGPQETQYF.

In nucleotides, the CDR3 is TGTGCCATCACTAGCGGGACCGACAATGAGCAGTTCTTC. Translating gives CAITSGTDNEQFF. The V call is TRBV7-6, the J call TRBJ2-1; 10 positions match TRBD2. Germline V gene data show CDR1 as SGHVS and CDR2 as FNYEAQ. The V and J ends lost 10 bases and 5 bases, in that order; junction bases with no gene match: 5. The CDR3 has 13 residues.

Here the CDR3 DNA reads TGTGCCTCCGCGGAAGTTTCCTACGAGCAGTACTTC. This encodes CASAEVSYEQYF. V and J are TRBV10-3 and TRBJ2-7, with D hard to call. The V gene's germline CDR1 is ENHRY and CDR2 SYGVKD. The CDR3 runs to 12 residues. V was clipped by 11 bases and J by 1 base, with 12 bases between them.

The genes are TRBV6-5 and TRBJ2-3, with TRBD2 matching over 9 bases. Unmatched junction bases numbered 2, after V lost 2 bases and J lost 2 bases. The CDR3 contains 15 residues. Germline V CDR1 and CDR2: MNHEY, SVGAGI. The DNA for the CDR3 is TGTGCCAGCAGTTACGCTAGCGGGAACACAGATACGCAGTATTTT. Its translation: CASSYASGNTDTQYF.

J is TRBJ1-1 and V is TRBV21-1. TRBV21-1 is labeled a pseudogene. The CDR3 length is 10 residues. The CDR3 loop reads CASSSLEAFF. Written as DNA, the CDR3 is TGTGCCAGCAGCTCACTCGAAGCTTTCTTT.

The chain carries TRBV5-1 and TRBJ2-7; no reliable D call. This CDR3 has 14 amino acids. Trimming left V 0 bases short and J 0 bases short, with 7 bases between. CDR1 is SGHRS, CDR2 YFSETQ, per germline. In DNA form, the CDR3 reads TGCGCCAGCAGCTTGGACGGCGGCTCCTACGAGCAGTACTTC. Translating gives CASSLDGGSYEQYF.

This chain joins TRBV7-8 and TRBJ1-4, with 10 bases aligning to TRBD1. There are 16 residues in the CDR3. Trimming at V came to 5 bases and at J to 0 bases, leaving 3 bases not matched to a gene. In germline, CDR1 is SGHVS, CDR2 FQNEAQ. The CDR3 region has the DNA TGTGCCAGCAGCCCCGGACAGGGGGCAACTAATGAAAAACTGTTTTTT. Residues: CASSPGQGATNEKLFF.

The chain carries TRBV5-5 and TRBJ2-1; D is uncertain. V was pared by 0 bases and J by 6 bases, with 7 bases between. The CDR3 consists of 13 residues. Germline assignment: CDR1 SGHKS and CDR2 YYEKEE (reference sequence). The CDR3 is CASSLAQTNEQFF. DNA of the CDR3: TGTGCCAGCAGCTTGGCACAGACCAATGAGCAGTTCTTC.

This chain links TRBV12-3 or TRBV12-4 with TRBJ1-3; D remains unclear. This CDR3 is built from 14 residues. V was pared by 3 bases and J by 3 bases, with 9 bases between. In DNA form, the CDR3 reads TGTGCCAGCAGTTTGTCAGCAGATGGAAACACCATATATTTT. Its translation: CASSLSADGNTIYF.

The V gene is TRBV13, the J gene TRBJ2-7; the D is unclear. V was shortened by 5 bases and J by 5 bases, with 7 bases between the two germline ends. Germline CDR1 is PRHDT and CDR2 is FYEKMQ (reference sequence). This CDR3 comprises 11 residues. CDR3 sequence reads: CASSKFHEQYF. The CDR3 nucleotides are TGTGCCAGCAGCAAGTTCCACGAGCAGTACTTC.

The V call is TRBV7-3, the J call TRBJ2-1; 13 bases fit TRBD2. V trimming: 2 bases; J trimming: 7 bases; junction bases outside the gene matches: 8. Germline V lookup: CDR1 SGHTA, CDR2 FQGTGA. The CDR3 is made up of 17 amino acids. CDR3 residues: CASSLGSGTSGTNEQFF. Written as DNA, the CDR3 is TGTGCCAGCAGCTTAGGATCCGGGACTAGCGGGACGAATGAGCAGTTCTTC. The full variable domain, rest sourced from reference TRBV7-3 and TRBJ2-1, is GAGVSQTPSNKVTEKGKYVELRCDPISGHTALYWYRQSLGQGPEFLIYFQGTGAADDSGLPNDRFFAVRPEGSVSTLKIQRTERGDSAVYLCASSLGSGTSGTNEQFFGPGTRLTVL.

This clonotype has only one observation. The chain combines TRBV28 with TRBJ1-1; 10 nucleotides align to TRBD1. J lost 5 bases, V lost 3 bases, and 9 bases had no gene match. The CDR3 runs 16 residues. In germline, CDR1 is MDHEN, CDR2 SYDVKM. CDR3 region: CASSFPRQGASTEAFF. CDR3 bases: TGTGCCAGCAGTTTCCCTCGACAGGGGGCGAGTACTGAAGCTTTCTTT.

The table lists this clonotype with a few counts. The V and J genes are TRBV27 and TRBJ2-7; maybe TRBD2 (6 bases). The germline CDR1 and CDR2 sequences are MNHEY and SMNVEV (reference sequence). The CDR3 has 15 residues. The V and J ends lost 2 bases and 2 bases respectively, with 13 bases between them. The CDR3 nucleotides read TGTGCCAGCAGTTTAGGGGCGGGGACCCCCTACGAGCAGTACTTC. Protein product: CASSLGAGTPYEQYF.